These 29 T cell receptor beta chains came from one sample sequenced in a study of T cell responses to AZD1222 COVID-19 vaccine. Assay used: immunoSEQ multiplex PCR; TCRdb lists only in-frame clones, some missing. The data show 100,000 to 150,000 clones, over 75% seen once. The source was peripheral blood, collected on day 0 of AZD1222 vaccination. Receptor source: an adult in good health.

The CDR3 DNA follows: TGTGCCAGCAGCAGATCTCCGGACTATGGCTACACCTTC. Translation gives CASSRSPDYGYTF. This sequence joins TRBV7-2 and TRBJ1-2, with no clear D. Germline values: CDR1 SGHTA, CDR2 FQGNSA. V was pared by 5 bases and J by 3 bases, with 10 bases between. The CDR3 has 13 residues.

The genes are TRBV7-9 and TRBJ2-5; 9 nucleotides line up with TRBD1. J was trimmed by 4 bases and V by 3 bases; bases with no gene match: 3. Germline V gives CDR1 SEHNR, CDR2 FQNEAQ (reference sequence). The CDR3 sequence is 14 residues long. The CDR3 sequence: CASSLTGGGETQYF. As DNA, the CDR3 is TGTGCCAGCAGCTTGACAGGGGGTGGAGAGACCCAGTACTTC.

The chain joins TRBV9 to TRBJ2-5; 9 bases are a match to TRBD2. J was trimmed by 5 bases and V by 4 bases; bases with no gene match: 9. The CDR3 sequence is 15 residues long. Looked up from germline, CDR1 is SGDLS and CDR2 is YYNGEE. CDR3 region: CASSTQGLAGETQYF. The CDR3 DNA reads as TGTGCCAGCAGCACCCAGGGACTAGCCGGGGAGACCCAGTACTTC.

This chain links TRBV5-4 with TRBJ2-2, with 7 bases that match TRBD1. The length of the CDR3 is 14 residues. CDR1 SGHNT and CDR2 YYREEE come from the germline V gene (reference sequence). The V gene end was trimmed by 6 bases and the J gene end by 1 base; junction bases not matched to a gene: 3. CDR3 sequence reads: CASMRQGNTGELFF. Written as DNA, the CDR3 is TGTGCCAGCATGCGACAGGGGAACACCGGGGAGCTGTTTTTT. Variable domain in full (rest from reference TRBV5-4 and TRBJ2-2): ETGVTQSPTHLIKTRGQQVTLRCSSQSGHNTVSWYQQALGQGPQFIFQYYREEENGRGNFPPRFSGLQFPNYSSELNVNALELDDSALYLCASMRQGNTGELFFGEGSRLTVL.

V is TRBV5-4 and J is TRBJ2-3; D remains unclear. Germline CDR1 and CDR2: SGHNT and YYREEE (reference sequence). Trimming removed 4 bases from V and 2 bases from J, with 17 bases in between. This CDR3 comprises 16 residues. CDR3 protein: CASSRGSGSFTDTQYF. The DNA of the CDR3 is TGTGCCAGCAGCCGTGGATCGGGTTCATTCACAGATACGCAGTATTTT.

The chain recombines TRBV5-4 with TRBJ1-2; TRBD1 agrees at 10 bases. V shed 4 bases and J 8 bases; nucleotides not matched to a gene: 5. The V gene's germline CDR1 is SGHNT and CDR2 YYREEE (reference sequence). This CDR3 is 13 amino acids long. CDR3 DNA sequence: TGTGCCAGCAGCGCGGACAGGGGGAAGGGCTACACCTTC. It codes for CASSADRGKGYTF.

This chain joins TRBV4-1 and TRBJ2-7; 8 bases are a match to TRBD1. Germline CDR1 is MGHRA and CDR2 is YSYEKL. V lost 1 base, J lost 2 bases, and 4 bases stayed unmatched. The CDR3 loop spans 15 amino acids. CDR3 nucleotides: TGCGCCAGCAGCCAAGTTGAACAGGGGGCCTACGAGCAGTACTTC. It is translated as CASSQVEQGAYEQYF.

The gene calls are TRBV2 and TRBJ1-2, with 7 bases lining up with TRBD1. V was pared by 2 bases and J by 8 bases, with 8 bases of the junction left unmatched. The CDR3 spans 14 residues. Germline V CDR1 and CDR2: SNHLY, FYNNEI. CDR3 DNA: TGTGCCAGCAGTGAATTGGAGGGGGCCGACGGCTACACCTTC. Translation gives CASSELEGADGYTF. The entire variable domain, with the rest obtained from reference TRBV2 and TRBJ1-2, is as follows: EPEVTQTPSHQVTQMGQEVILRCVPISNHLYFYWYRQILGQKVEFLVSFYNNEISEKSEIFDDQFSVERPDGSNFTLKIRSTKLEDSAMYFCASSELEGADGYTFGSGTRLTVV.

This chain connects TRBV9 to TRBJ2-7; D is uncertain. CDR1 and CDR2 (germline): SGDLS, YYNGEE. V lost 3 bases and J lost 0, with 16 bases in between. There are 16 residues in the CDR3. The CDR3 region has the DNA TGTGCCAGCAGCGCCCTTGGAGTGGCCGGCTCCTACGAGCAGTACTTC. Translated: CASSALGVAGSYEQYF.

This clone rates as medium-sized. The V gene is TRBV6-1, the J gene TRBJ1-4; D call uncertain. The CDR3 covers 15 residues. V lost 1 base to trimming and J lost 7 bases, with 13 bases between them. Looked up from germline, CDR1 is MNHNS and CDR2 is SASEGT. The CDR3 DNA reads TGTGCCAGCAGTGAAGTATCAGAAGCTTCTGAAAAACTGTTTTTT. It codes for CASSEVSEASEKLFF.

This chain uses TRBV24-1 with TRBJ2-3; possibly TRBD2 for D (6 bases). The V and J ends lost 9 bases and 0 bases respectively, with 9 bases between them. Per germline, CDR1 KGHDR and CDR2 SFDVKD. CDR3 length: 13 amino acids. The CDR3 coding sequence is TGTGCCACCCGGCGGGGCAGCACAGATACGCAGTATTTT. As protein: CATRRGSTDTQYF.

The J gene is TRBJ1-2, the V gene TRBV19; TRBD1 matches 7 bases. The germline V gene encodes CDR1 LNHDA and CDR2 SQIVND (reference sequence). This CDR3 spans 15 amino acids. The V gene end was trimmed by 3 bases and the J gene end by 6 bases; junction bases not matched to a gene: 10. The CDR3 DNA reads as TGTGCCAGTAGTATCTCTCGGGGCAGGGGGGATGGCTACACCTTC. Translation: CASSISRGRGDGYTF.

The chain has TRBV5-4 and TRBJ2-7; D may match TRBD1 or TRBD2 (5 bases each). V lost 0 bases to trimming and J lost 2 bases, with 12 bases between them. The CDR3 runs to 15 residues. Germline V gene sequence: CDR1 SGHNT, CDR2 YYREEE (reference sequence). CDR3 residues: CASSLVGTPTYEQYF. The DNA of the CDR3 is TGTGCCAGCAGCTTGGTGGGGACCCCCACCTACGAGCAGTACTTC.

The chain joins TRBV5-1 to TRBJ2-7, with 8 bases that match TRBD2. From germline, CDR1 is SGHRS and CDR2 YFSETQ. This CDR3 is 15 amino acids long. The junction had 9 bases not matched to a gene; V was cut back by 5 bases and J by 2 bases. The DNA of the CDR3 is TGCGCCAGCAGACCGGCCGGGACTAGTACCTACGAGCAGTACTTC. It codes for CASRPAGTSTYEQYF.

The CDR3 protein is CASSLAPASGSPHEQYF. The CDR3 DNA sequence: TGTGCCAGCAGCTTAGCGCCGGCTAGCGGGAGCCCCCACGAGCAGTACTTC. The chain couples TRBV7-2 to TRBJ2-7; 10 bases are shared with TRBD2. Germline V gene sequence: CDR1 SGHTA, CDR2 FQGNSA. V dropped 0 bases and J dropped 5; count of bases not matched to a gene: 10. This CDR3 has 17 residues.

CDR3 DNA: TGCGCCAGCAGTCTGTCGTTACAGGAGTTAATAACAGAGACCCAGTACTTC. Translation: CASSLSLQELITETQYF. The chain employs TRBV5-1 and TRBJ2-5; tentatively, D is TRBD1 (5 bases). The V gene's germline CDR1 is SGHRS and CDR2 YFSETQ. V was trimmed by 5 bases and J by 4 bases, leaving 24 bases between them. The CDR3 length is 17 residues.

DNA of the CDR3: TGCGCCAGCAGCCAAGACAGTTTTGGTTATGGCTACACCTTC. It translates to CASSQDSFGYGYTF. The rearrangement joins TRBV4-3 to TRBJ1-2; D ambiguous. Trimming left V 0 bases short and J 5 bases short, with 10 bases between. Germline V CDR1 and CDR2: LGHNA, YSLEER. The CDR3 loop spans 14 amino acids.

The chain employs TRBV19 and TRBJ1-1; no firm D call. The CDR3 runs 14 residues. Per the germline V gene, CDR1 is LNHDA and CDR2 is SQIVND (reference sequence). Deletions cut 3 bases from V and 1 base from J, with 9 bases between. The CDR3 spells CASSMGDTNTEAFF. The CDR3 DNA is TGTGCCAGTAGTATGGGAGACACGAACACTGAAGCTTTCTTT.

V and J are TRBV20-1 and TRBJ1-1, with D possibly being TRBD1 (6 bases). Trimming removed 3 bases at V and 6 bases at J, with 14 bases between. CDR3 length: 13 residues. Germline CDR1 reads DFQATT; CDR2 reads SNEGSKA (reference sequence). The CDR3 DNA sequence: TGCAGTGCTAGTAAGCAGGGGACCCCTGAAGCTTTCTTT. Encoded protein: CSASKQGTPEAFF.

The chain has TRBV10-2 and TRBJ2-7, with 7 bases lining up with TRBD2. The V and J ends lost 10 bases and 5 bases, in that order; junction bases with no gene match: 5. CDR3 length: 11 residues. Germline V lookup: CDR1 WSHSY, CDR2 SAAADI. CDR3 region: CATVGGNEQYF. DNA for the CDR3: TGCGCCACGGTGGGAGGGAACGAGCAGTACTTC.

On this clone: This sample includes further DNA sequences coding for the same CDR3. The chain couples TRBV6-5 to TRBJ2-7; no clear D gene. With 0 bases removed from V and 3 bases from J, the gap between germline ends came to 12 bases. CDR1 is MNHEY, CDR2 SVGAGI, per germline. The CDR3 runs to 15 residues. In DNA, the CDR3 is TGTGCCAGCAGTTACTCGTCTGGGGAAAGCTACGAGCAGTACTTC. Amino acid sequence: CASSYSSGESYEQYF.

This clone was counted once. The J gene is TRBJ1-1, the V gene TRBV19; a possible D gene is TRBD1 (5 bases). The length of the CDR3 is 14 residues. Germline V gene sequence: CDR1 LNHDA, CDR2 SQIVND (reference sequence). The germline V and J ends were trimmed by 4 bases and 2 bases, with 11 bases remaining between them. The CDR3, as DNA: TGTGCCAGTAGTACGACAGTGGGAAACACTGAAGCTTTCTTT. Amino acids: CASSTTVGNTEAFF.

This chain uses TRBV2 with TRBJ1-1, with 7 positions matching TRBD1. The ends lost 4 bases at V and 1 base at J; junction bases unmatched: 6. Germline V gene lookup returns CDR1 SNHLY and CDR2 FYNNEI. This CDR3 contains 15 residues. This CDR3 reads CASSVVQGGNTEAFF. The CDR3 DNA reads as TGTGCCAGCAGTGTTGTTCAGGGGGGGAACACTGAAGCTTTCTTT.

V gene TRBV13 combines with J gene TRBJ1-2, with 7 bases that match TRBD1. The V gene end was trimmed by 8 bases and the J gene end by 1 base; junction bases not matched to a gene: 16. Germline values: CDR1 PRHDT, CDR2 FYEKMQ (reference sequence). CDR3 length: 17 amino acids. The CDR3 here is CASGSLDRMGNNYGYTF. The CDR3 DNA sequence: TGTGCCAGCGGTTCTCTGGACAGGATGGGAAATAACTATGGCTACACCTTC.

This clone appeared a single time. CDR3 region: CASSIRTKSVLFF. The CDR3 nucleotides are TGTGCCAGCAGCATCCGGACGAAATCAGTTTTATTCTTC. The genes are TRBV3-1 (or the pseudogene TRBV3-2) and TRBJ2-1; D remains ambiguous. CDR1 is LGHDT, CDR2 YNNKEL, per germline (reference sequence). The length of the CDR3 is 13 residues. V gave up 5 bases and J gave up 16 bases, with 21 bases separating them.

CDR3 in amino acids: CASSTREGRATDTQYF. The CDR3 DNA reads TGTGCCAGCAGTACCCGTGAAGGGCGGGCCACAGATACGCAGTATTTT. The J gene is TRBJ2-3, the V gene TRBV6-2 or TRBV6-3; tentatively, D is TRBD2 (5 bases). In germline, CDR1 is MNHEY, CDR2 SVGEGT. Trimming left V 5 bases short and J 2 bases short, with 17 bases between. The CDR3 runs to 16 residues.

The rearrangement joins TRBV5-5 to TRBJ2-2; TRBD2 matches at 13 bases. Per the germline V gene, CDR1 is SGHKS and CDR2 is YYEKEE (reference sequence). The V and J ends lost 4 bases and 4 bases, in that order; junction bases with no gene match: 4. The CDR3 is 16 amino acids. CDR3 sequence reads: CASSRGTSGITGELFF. The CDR3 nucleotides are TGTGCCAGCAGCCGGGGGACTAGCGGGATCACCGGGGAGCTGTTTTTT.

This clone appeared a single time. The chain joins TRBV9 to TRBJ2-3, with D possibly being TRBD2 (6 bases). The CDR3 extends over 16 amino acids. V lost 4 bases, J lost 1 base, and 16 bases lay in between. From germline, CDR1 is SGDLS and CDR2 YYNGEE. The CDR3 spells CASSQEAGFGTDTQYF. The CDR3 DNA sequence: TGTGCCAGCAGCCAAGAGGCGGGATTTGGCACAGATACGCAGTATTTT.

The chain links TRBV6-5 to TRBJ2-3; D is uncertain. CDR3 length: 14 residues. Germline CDR1 and CDR2: MNHEY and SVGAGI. V gave up 5 bases and J gave up 1 base, with 10 bases separating them. CDR3 DNA sequence: TGTGCCAGCAGTCCCGGGCTTGGCACAGATACGCAGTATTTT. Translated, it gives CASSPGLGTDTQYF.